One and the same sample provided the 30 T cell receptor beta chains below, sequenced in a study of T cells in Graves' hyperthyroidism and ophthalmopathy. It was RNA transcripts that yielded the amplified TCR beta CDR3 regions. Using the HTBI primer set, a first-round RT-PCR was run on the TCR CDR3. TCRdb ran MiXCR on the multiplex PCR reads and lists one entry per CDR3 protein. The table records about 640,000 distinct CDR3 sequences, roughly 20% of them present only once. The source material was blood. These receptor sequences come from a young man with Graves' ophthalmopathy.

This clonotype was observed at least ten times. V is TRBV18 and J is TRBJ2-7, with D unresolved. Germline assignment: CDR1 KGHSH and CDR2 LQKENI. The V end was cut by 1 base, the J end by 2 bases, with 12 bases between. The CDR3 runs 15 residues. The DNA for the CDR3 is TGTGCCAGCTCACCACAACCGGAACCAACCTACGAGCAGTACTTC. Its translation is CASSPQPEPTYEQYF.

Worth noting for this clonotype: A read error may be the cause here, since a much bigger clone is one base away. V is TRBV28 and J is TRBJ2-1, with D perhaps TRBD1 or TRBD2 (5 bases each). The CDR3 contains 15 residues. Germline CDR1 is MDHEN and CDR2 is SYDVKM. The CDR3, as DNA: TGTGCCAGCAGGGACGAGGGGAGCTCCTACGATGAGCAGTTCTTC. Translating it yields CASRDEGSSYDEQFF.

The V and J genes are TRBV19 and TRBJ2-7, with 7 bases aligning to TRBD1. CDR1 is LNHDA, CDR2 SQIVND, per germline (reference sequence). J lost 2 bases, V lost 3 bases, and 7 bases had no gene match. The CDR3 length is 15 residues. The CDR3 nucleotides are TGTGCCAGTAGTATCTGGACCGGGACAGCCTACGAGCAGTACTTC. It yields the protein CASSIWTGTAYEQYF.

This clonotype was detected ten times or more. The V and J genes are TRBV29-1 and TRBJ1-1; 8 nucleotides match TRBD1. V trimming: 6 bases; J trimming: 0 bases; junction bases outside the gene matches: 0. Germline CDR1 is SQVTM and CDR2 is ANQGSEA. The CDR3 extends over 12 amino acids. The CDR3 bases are TGCAGCGTGGGACAGGTGAACACTGAAGCTTTCTTT. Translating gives CSVGQVNTEAFF. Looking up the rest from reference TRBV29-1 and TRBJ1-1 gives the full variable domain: SAVISQKPSRDICQRGTSLTIQCQVDSQVTMMFWYRQQPGQSLTLIATANQGSEATYESGFVIDKFPISRPNLTFSTLTVSNMSPEDSSIYLCSVGQVNTEAFFGQGTRLTVV.

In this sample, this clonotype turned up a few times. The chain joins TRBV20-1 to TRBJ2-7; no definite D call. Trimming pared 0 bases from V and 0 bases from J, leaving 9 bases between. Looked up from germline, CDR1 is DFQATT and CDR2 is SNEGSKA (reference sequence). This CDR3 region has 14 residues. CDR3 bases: TGCAGTGCTAGAGAAAGCAGGAGCTCCTACGAGCAGTACTTC. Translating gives CSARESRSSYEQYF.

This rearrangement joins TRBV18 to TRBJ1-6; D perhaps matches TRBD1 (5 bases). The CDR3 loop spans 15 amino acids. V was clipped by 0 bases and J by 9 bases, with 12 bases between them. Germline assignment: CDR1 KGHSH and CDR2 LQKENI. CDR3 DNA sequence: TGTGCCAGCTCACCACCGATGGTGGGGGGTTCACCCCTCCACTTT. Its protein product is CASSPPMVGGSPLHF.

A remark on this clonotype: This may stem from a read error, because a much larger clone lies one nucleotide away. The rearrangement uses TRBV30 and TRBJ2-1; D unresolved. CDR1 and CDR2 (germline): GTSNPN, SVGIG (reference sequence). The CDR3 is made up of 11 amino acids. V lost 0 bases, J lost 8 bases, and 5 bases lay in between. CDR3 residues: CAWSVKYEQFF. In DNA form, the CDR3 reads TGTGCCTGGAGTGTAAAGTATGAGCAGTTCTTC.

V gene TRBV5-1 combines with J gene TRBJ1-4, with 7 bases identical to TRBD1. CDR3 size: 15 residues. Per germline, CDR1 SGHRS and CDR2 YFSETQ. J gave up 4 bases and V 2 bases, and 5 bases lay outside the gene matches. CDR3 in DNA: TGCGCCAGCAGCTTAATCGGACAGGATAATGAAAAACTGTTTTTT. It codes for CASSLIGQDNEKLFF.

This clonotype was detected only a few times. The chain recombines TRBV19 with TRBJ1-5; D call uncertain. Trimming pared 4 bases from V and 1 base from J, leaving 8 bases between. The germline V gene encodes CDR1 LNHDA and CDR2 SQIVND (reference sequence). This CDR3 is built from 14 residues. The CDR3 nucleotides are TGTGCCAGTAGTAAGGTCACCAGCAATCAGCCCCAGCATTTT. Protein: CASSKVTSNQPQHF.

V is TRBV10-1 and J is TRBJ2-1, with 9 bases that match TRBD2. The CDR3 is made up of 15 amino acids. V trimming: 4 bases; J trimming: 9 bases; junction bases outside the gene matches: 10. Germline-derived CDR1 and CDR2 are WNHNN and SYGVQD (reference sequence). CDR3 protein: CASSGVAGARSEQFF. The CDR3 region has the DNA TGCGCCAGCAGTGGGGTAGCGGGAGCCCGGAGTGAGCAGTTCTTC.

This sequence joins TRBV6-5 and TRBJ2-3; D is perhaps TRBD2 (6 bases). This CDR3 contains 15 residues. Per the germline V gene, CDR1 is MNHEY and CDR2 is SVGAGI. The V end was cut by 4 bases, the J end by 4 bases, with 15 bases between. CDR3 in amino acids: CASSSLAEVPDTQYF. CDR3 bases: TGTGCCAGCAGTTCACTAGCCGAGGTCCCAGATACGCAGTATTTT.

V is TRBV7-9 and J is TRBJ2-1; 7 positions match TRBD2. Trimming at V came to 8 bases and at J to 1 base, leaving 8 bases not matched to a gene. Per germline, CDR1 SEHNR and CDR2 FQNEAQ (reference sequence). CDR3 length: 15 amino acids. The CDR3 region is CASLRAGSSYNEQFF. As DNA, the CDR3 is TGTGCCAGCTTGAGAGCGGGATCATCCTACAATGAGCAGTTCTTC.

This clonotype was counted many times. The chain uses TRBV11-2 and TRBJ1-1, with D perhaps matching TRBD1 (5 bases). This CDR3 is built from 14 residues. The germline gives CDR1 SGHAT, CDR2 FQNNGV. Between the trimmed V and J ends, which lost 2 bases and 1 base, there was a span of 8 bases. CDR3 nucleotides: TGTGCCAGCAGCTTAATGCAGGGGAACACTGAAGCTTTCTTT. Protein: CASSLMQGNTEAFF.

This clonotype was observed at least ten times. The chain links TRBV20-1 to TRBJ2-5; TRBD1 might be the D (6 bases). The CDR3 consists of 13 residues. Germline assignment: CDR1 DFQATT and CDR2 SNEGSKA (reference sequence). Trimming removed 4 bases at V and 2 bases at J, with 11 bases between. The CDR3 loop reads CSATDRLQETQYF. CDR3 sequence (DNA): TGCAGTGCTACCGACAGGCTTCAAGAGACCCAGTACTTC.

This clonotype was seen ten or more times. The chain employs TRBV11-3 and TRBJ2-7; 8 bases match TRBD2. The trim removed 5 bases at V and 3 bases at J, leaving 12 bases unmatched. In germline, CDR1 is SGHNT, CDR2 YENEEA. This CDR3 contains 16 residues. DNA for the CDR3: TGTGCCAGCAGCCCCCAGGGGTCCAGCGGGAGCTACGAGCAGTACTTC. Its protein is CASSPQGSSGSYEQYF. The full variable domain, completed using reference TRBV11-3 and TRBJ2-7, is EAGVVQSPRYKIIEKKQPVAFWCNPISGHNTLYWYLQNLGQGPELLIRYENEEAVDDSQLPKDRFSAERLKGVDSTLKIQPAELGDSAVYLCASSPQGSSGSYEQYFGPGTRLTVT.

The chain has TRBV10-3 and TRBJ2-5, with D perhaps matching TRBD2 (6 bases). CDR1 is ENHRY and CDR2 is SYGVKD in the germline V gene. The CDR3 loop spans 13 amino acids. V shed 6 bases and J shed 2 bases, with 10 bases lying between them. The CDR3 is CAISPSGQETQYF. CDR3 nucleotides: TGTGCCATCAGCCCCAGCGGGCAAGAGACCCAGTACTTC.

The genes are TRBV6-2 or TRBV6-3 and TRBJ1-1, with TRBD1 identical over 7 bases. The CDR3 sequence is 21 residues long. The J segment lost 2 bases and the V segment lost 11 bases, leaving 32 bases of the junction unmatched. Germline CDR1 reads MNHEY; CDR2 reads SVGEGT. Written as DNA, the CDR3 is TGTGCCGGCATTCACGTCGCCCCCCTCATCCTGGGGAGGGGGCTCAACACTGAAGCTTTCTTT. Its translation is CAGIHVAPLILGRGLNTEAFF.

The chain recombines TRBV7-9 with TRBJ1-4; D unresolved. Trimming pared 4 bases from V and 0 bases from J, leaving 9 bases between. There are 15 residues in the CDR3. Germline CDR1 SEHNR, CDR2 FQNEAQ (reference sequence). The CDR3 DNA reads TGTGCCAGCAGCTCAGGATCTGCAACTAATGAAAAACTGTTTTTT. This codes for CASSSGSATNEKLFF. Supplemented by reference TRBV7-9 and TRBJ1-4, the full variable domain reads DTGVSQNPRHKITKRGQNVTFRCDPISEHNRLYWYRQTLGQGPEFLTYFQNEAQLEKSRLLSDRFSAERPKGSFSTLEIQRTEQGDSAMYLCASSSGSATNEKLFFGSGTQLSVL.

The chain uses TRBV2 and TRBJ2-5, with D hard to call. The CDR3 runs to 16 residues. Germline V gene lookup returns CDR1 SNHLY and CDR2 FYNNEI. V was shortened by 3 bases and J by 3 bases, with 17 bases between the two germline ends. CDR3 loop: CASSDPRTPKEETQYF. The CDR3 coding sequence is TGTGCCAGCAGTGATCCTCGGACCCCCAAGGAAGAGACCCAGTACTTC.

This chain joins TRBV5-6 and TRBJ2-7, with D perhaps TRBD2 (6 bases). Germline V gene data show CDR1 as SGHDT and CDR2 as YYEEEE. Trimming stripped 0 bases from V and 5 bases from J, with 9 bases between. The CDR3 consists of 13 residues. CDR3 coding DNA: TGTGCCAGCAGCTTGGGGAGGGCGGACGAGCAGTACTTC. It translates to CASSLGRADEQYF.

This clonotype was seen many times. CDR3 sequence reads: CASSSGGLAGEGDTQYF. The CDR3 nucleotides are TGTGCCAGCAGTTCAGGGGGACTAGCGGGCGAGGGGGATACGCAGTATTTT. The chain is built from TRBV27 and TRBJ2-3; 12 bases match TRBD2. The CDR3 runs 17 residues. With V trimmed by 4 bases and J by 6 bases, 11 bases remained unmatched. Germline lookup yields CDR1 MNHEY and CDR2 SMNVEV (reference sequence).

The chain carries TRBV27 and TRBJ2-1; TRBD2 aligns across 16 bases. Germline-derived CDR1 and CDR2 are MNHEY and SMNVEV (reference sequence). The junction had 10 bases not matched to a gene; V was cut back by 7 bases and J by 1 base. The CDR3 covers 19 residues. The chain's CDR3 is CASTPLGLAGGKSYNEQFF. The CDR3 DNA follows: TGTGCCAGCACCCCCTTGGGACTAGCGGGAGGGAAATCCTACAATGAGCAGTTCTTC.

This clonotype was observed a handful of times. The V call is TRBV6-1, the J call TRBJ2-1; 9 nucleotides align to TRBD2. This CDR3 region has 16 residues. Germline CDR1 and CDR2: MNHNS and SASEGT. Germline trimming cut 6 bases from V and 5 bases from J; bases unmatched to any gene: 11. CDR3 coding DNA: TGTGCCAGCAGCCCCCCGTGGCTAGCGGGAAACAATGAGCAGTTCTTC. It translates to CASSPPWLAGNNEQFF.

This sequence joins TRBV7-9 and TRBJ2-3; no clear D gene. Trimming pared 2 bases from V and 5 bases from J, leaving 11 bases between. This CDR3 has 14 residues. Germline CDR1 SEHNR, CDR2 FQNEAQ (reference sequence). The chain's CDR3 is CASSLKGNGDTQYF. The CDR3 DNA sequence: TGTGCCAGCAGCTTAAAGGGTAATGGAGATACGCAGTATTTT.

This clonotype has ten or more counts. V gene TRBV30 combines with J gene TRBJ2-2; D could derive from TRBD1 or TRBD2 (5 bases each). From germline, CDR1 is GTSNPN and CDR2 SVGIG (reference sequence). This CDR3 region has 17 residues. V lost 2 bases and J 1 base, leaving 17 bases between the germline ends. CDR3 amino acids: CAWSRGRQSLNTGELFF. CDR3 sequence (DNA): TGTGCCTGGAGTAGAGGGAGACAGTCCCTGAACACCGGGGAGCTGTTTTTT.

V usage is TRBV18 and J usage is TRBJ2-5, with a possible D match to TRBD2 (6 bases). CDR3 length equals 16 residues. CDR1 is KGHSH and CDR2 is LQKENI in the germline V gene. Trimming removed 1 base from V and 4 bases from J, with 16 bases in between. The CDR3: CASSPQNRIGGETQYF. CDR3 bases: TGTGCCAGCTCACCACAAAACAGGATCGGGGGAGAGACCCAGTACTTC.

CDR3 sequence (DNA): TGTGCCAGCAGCCAATCTTTGGGGAACGAGCAGTACTTC. Protein: CASSQSLGNEQYF. The rearrangement links TRBV4-2 to TRBJ2-7; D unclear. The CDR3 runs 13 residues. The germline V gene has CDR1 LGHNA and CDR2 YNFKEQ. V lost 2 bases to trimming and J lost 5 bases, with 10 bases between them.

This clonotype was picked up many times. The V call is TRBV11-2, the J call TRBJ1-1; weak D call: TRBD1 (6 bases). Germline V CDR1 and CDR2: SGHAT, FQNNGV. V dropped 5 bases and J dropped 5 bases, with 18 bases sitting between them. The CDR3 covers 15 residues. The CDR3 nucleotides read TGTGCCAGCAGCGCACCGCCCGGGGGCCGAACTGAAGCTTTCTTT. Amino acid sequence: CASSAPPGGRTEAFF.

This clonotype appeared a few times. Here the CDR3 DNA reads TGTGCCAGCAGCTTGCCCATGGGCTTAGCGGGAGGCGACAATGAGCAGTTCTTC. Protein product: CASSLPMGLAGGDNEQFF. The rearrangement uses TRBV5-4 and TRBJ2-1; TRBD2 matches at 10 bases. The CDR3 spans 18 residues. V was clipped by 1 base and J by 5 bases; unmatched bases: 12. The germline gives CDR1 SGHNT, CDR2 YYREEE (reference sequence).

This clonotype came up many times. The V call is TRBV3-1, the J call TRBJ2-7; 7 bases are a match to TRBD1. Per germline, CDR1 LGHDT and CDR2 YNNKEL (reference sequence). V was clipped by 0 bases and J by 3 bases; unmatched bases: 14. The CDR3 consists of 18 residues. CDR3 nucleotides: TGTGCCAGCAGCCAAGAAAGGTGCTCAGGGACAGTATTCTACGAGCAGTACTTC. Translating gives CASSQERCSGTVFYEQYF.